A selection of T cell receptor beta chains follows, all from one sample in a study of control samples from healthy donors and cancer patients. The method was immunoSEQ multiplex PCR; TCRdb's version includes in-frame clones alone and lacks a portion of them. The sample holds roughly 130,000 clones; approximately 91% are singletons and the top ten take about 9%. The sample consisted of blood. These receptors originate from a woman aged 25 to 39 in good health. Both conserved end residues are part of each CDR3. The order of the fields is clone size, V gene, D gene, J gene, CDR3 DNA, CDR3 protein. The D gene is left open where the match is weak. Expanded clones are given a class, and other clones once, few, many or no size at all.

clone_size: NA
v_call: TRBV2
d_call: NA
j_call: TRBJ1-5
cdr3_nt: TGTGCCAGCAGTGATCCTGACAATCAGCCCCAGCATTTT
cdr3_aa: CASSDPDNQPQHF

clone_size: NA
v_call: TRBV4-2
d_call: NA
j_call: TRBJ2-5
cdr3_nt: TGTGCCAGCAGCCAAGAAACGGGGGTAGAGACCCAGTACTTC
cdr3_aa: CASSQETGVETQYF

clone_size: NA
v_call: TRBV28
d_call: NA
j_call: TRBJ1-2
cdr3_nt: TGTGCCAGCAGTTTGGCGGGGCCCTATGGCTACACCTTC
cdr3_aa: CASSLAGPYGYTF

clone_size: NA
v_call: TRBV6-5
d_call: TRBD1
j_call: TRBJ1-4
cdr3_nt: TGTGCCAGCAGTCCATGGGACAGGGGGAGTGAAAAACTGTTTTTT
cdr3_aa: CASSPWDRGSEKLFF

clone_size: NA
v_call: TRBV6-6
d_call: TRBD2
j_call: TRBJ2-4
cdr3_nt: TGTGCCAGCAGGCAGGCGGGAGGGACTTTAAACATTCAGTACTTC
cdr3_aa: CASRQAGGTLNIQYF

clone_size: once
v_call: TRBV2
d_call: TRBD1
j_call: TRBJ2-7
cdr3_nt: TGTGCCAGTAGTGGACAGGGGGCTATAGGCGAGCAGTACTTC
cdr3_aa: CASSGQGAIGEQYF

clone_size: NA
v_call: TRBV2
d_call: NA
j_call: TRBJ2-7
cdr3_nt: TGTGCCAGCACAAGGTCTCCGGGGGAGCAGTACTTC
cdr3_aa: CASTRSPGEQYF

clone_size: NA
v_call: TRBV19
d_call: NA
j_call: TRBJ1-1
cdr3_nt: TGTGCCAGTAGTACACAGGGAGGCTACACTGAAGCTTTCTTT
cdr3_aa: CASSTQGGYTEAFF

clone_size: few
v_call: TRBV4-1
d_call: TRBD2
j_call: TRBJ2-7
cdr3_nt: TGCGCCAGCAGCCAGTTGGGAGGGAGGACCTACGAGCAGTACTTC
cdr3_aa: CASSQLGGRTYEQYF

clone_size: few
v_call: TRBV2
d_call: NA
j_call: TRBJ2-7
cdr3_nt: TGTGCCAGCAGTACGGGCGGGTCAACCACCTACGAGCAGTACTTC
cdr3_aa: CASSTGGSTTYEQYF

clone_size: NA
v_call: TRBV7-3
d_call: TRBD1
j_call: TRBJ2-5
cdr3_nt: TGTGCCAGCAGCCCGGACAGGGACCAAGAGACCCAGTACTTC
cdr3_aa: CASSPDRDQETQYF

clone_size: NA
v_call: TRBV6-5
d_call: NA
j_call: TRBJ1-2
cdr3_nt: TGTGCCAGCAGGGGGCCAAATGGCTACACCTTC
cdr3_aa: CASRGPNGYTF

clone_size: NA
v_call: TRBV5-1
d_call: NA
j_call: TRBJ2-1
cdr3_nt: TGCGCCAGCAGCTCCCTCCAACTTGCCAATGAGCAGTTCTTC
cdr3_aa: CASSSLQLANEQFF

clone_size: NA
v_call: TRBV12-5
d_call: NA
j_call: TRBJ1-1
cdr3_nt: TGTGCTAGTGGTTTGTATACTCTCCGAACCACTGAAGCTTTCTTT
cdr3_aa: CASGLYTLRTTEAFF

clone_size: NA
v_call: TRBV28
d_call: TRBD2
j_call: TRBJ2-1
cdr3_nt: TGTGCCAGCCGCCCCGTTCCGGGTAGCGGGACTTACAATGAGCGGTTCTTC
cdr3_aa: CASRPVPGSGTYNERFF

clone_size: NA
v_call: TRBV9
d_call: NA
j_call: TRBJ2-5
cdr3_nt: TGTGCCAGCACCCAGGGACTTCGAATAGAGACCCAGTACTTC
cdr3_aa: CASTQGLRIETQYF

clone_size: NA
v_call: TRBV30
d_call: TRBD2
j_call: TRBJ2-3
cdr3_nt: TGTGCCTGGAGTGTAGGTAGCGGGACGGATACGCAGTATTTT
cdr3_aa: CAWSVGSGTDTQYF

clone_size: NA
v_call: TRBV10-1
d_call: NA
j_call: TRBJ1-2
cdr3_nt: TGCGCCAGCAGTGAGTTACAGGGCAGCGGCTACACCTTC
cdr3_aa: CASSELQGSGYTF

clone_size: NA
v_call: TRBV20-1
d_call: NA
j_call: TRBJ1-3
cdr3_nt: TGCAGTGCCGAATCCGGAAACACCATATATTTT
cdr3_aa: CSAESGNTIYF

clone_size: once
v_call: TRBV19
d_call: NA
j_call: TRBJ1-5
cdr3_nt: TGTGCCAAGGTAGAGGGGGGAGATCAGCCCCAGCATTTT
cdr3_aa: CAKVEGGDQPQHF

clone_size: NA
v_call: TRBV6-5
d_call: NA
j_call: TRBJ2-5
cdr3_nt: TGTGCCAGCAGTTATATCAACCGCCAGGAGACCCAGTACTTC
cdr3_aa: CASSYINRQETQYF

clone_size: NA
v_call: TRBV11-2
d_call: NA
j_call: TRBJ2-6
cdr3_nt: TGTGCCAGCAGCTTAGGAGGGGCCTTTGGGGCCAACGTCCTGACTTTC
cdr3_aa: CASSLGGAFGANVLTF

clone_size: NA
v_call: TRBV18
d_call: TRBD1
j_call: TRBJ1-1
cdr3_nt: TGTGCCAGCTCACCTAACGTGTGGCGGACAGGGGGACTGAACACTGAAGCTTTCTTT
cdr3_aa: CASSPNVWRTGGLNTEAFF

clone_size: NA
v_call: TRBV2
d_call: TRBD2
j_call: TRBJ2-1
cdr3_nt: TGTGCCAGCAGTCCGACTAGCGGGAGGGACGTTAAGCAGTTCTTC
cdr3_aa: CASSPTSGRDVKQFF

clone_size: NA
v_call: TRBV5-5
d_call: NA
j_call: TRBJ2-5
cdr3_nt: TGTGCCAGCAGCTTGGTAGGGAACCAAGAGACCCAGTACTTC
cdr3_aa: CASSLVGNQETQYF

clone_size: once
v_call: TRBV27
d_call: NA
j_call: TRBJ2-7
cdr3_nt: TGTGCCAGCGAACAGGGCCCCTACGAGCAGTACTTC
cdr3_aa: CASEQGPYEQYF

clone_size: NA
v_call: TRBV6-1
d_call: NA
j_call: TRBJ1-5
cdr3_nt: TGTGCCAGCACTGAAACCCCAGGGGTCGGCAATCAGCCCCAGCATTTT
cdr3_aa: CASTETPGVGNQPQHF

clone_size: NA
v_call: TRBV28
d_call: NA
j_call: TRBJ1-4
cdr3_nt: TGTGCCAGCAGTTTATTCCGGGCTTCAGGGAAACTGTTTTTT
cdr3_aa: CASSLFRASGKLFF